What follows are 17 T cell receptor beta chains derived from one specimen sequenced in a study of cytomegalovirus exposure and HLA in healthy donors. 13 Jbeta primers and 60 Vbeta primers were used for the PCR. The repertoire was sequenced with immunoSEQ multiplex PCR; TCRdb's copy has only in-frame clones and lacks some. The table has some 200,000 clones, 81% seen once. Sequencing input: PBMCs. All receptors derive from a woman aged 25 to 45 in good health and CMV-seronegative.

The rearrangement joins TRBV5-1 to TRBJ2-5, with a possible D match to TRBD1 (5 bases). The CDR3 totals 14 residues. Germline CDR1 SGHRS, CDR2 YFSETQ. V was cut by 7 bases and J by 1 base, with 14 bases left in between. The CDR3 is CASERGTRQETQYF. The CDR3 region has the DNA TGCGCCAGCGAAAGGGGCACCCGCCAAGAGACCCAGTACTTC.

The chain joins TRBV28 to TRBJ2-7; D is possibly TRBD2 (6 bases). Germline CDR1 reads MDHEN; CDR2 reads SYDVKM. This CDR3 has 12 amino acids. The chain's CDR3 is CAGGPRISEQYF. The CDR3 DNA sequence: TGTGCTGGAGGGCCGAGGATTAGCGAGCAGTACTTC.

The chain combines TRBV5-1 with TRBJ2-5; possibly TRBD1 for D (6 bases). The J call may be wrong; the DNA end is better matched by TRBJ2-7. This CDR3 has 15 residues. Germline CDR1 and CDR2: SGHRS and YFSETQ. DNA of the CDR3: TGCGCCAGCAGATCGGGCCAGGGGATTTCCTACGAGCAGTACTTC. Translation: CASRSGQGISYEQYF.

This clone showed up just a few times. V usage is TRBV6-1 and J usage is TRBJ2-1; D gene unclear. Germline CDR1 reads MNHNS; CDR2 reads SASEGT. V shed 3 bases and J shed 10 bases, with 7 bases lying between them. This CDR3 comprises 11 residues. This chain's CDR3 is CASSDRSEQFF. In nucleotides, the CDR3 is TGTGCCAGCAGTGACAGGTCCGAGCAGTTCTTC.

This clone was observed a handful of times. The rearrangement joins TRBV25-1 to TRBJ1-2; 8 nucleotides match TRBD1. Germline assignment: CDR1 MGHDK and CDR2 SYGVNS. The trim removed 2 bases at V and 3 bases at J, leaving 2 bases unmatched. The CDR3 is 14 residues long. The CDR3 loop reads CASSERTGHYGYTF. The CDR3 DNA is TGTGCCAGCAGTGAACGGACAGGGCACTATGGCTACACCTTC.

This rearrangement joins TRBV7-7 to TRBJ2-2; 12 nucleotides match TRBD2. The CDR3 spans 16 residues. With V trimmed by 3 bases and J by 7 bases, 6 bases remained unmatched. CDR1 SSHAT and CDR2 FNYEAQ come from the germline V gene (reference sequence). This chain's CDR3 is CASSFASGGAVGELFF. DNA for the CDR3: TGTGCCAGCAGCTTTGCTAGCGGGGGGGCCGTCGGGGAGCTGTTTTTT.

The chain couples TRBV5-8 to TRBJ2-3; TRBD2 is a possible D gene (6 bases). V lost 5 bases and J lost 2, with 15 bases in between. The CDR3 contains 15 residues. Germline CDR1 SGHTS, CDR2 YDEGEE. The CDR3 loop is CASSSAGGTTDTQYF. The CDR3 bases are TGTGCCAGCAGTTCAGCAGGCGGGACCACAGATACGCAGTATTTT.

This clone has a handful of counts. The gene calls are TRBV12-5 and TRBJ2-7, with unresolved D. The germline V gene has CDR1 LGHNT and CDR2 FRNRAP. V gave up 5 bases and J gave up 0 bases, with 5 bases separating them. The CDR3 sequence is 12 residues long. The DNA for the CDR3 is TGTGCTAGTGGTAAGAGCTCCTACGAGCAGTACTTC. It yields the protein CASGKSSYEQYF.

The rearrangement links TRBV7-9 to TRBJ2-7, with D possibly matching TRBD1 (5 bases). The germline V gene has CDR1 SEHNR and CDR2 FQNEAQ (reference sequence). This CDR3 is 13 amino acids long. Trimming cost V 3 bases and J 2 bases, with 8 bases left between them. DNA for the CDR3: TGTGCCAGCAGCTTCGCAGGGACCTACGAGCAGTACTTC. Translation: CASSFAGTYEQYF. Full variable domain (outside the CDR3, taken from reference TRBV7-9 and TRBJ2-7): DTGVSQNPRHKITKRGQNVTFRCDPISEHNRLYWYRQTLGQGPEFLTYFQNEAQLEKSRLLSDRFSAERPKGSFSTLEIQRTEQGDSAMYLCASSFAGTYEQYFGPGTRLTVT.

This clone was seen a single time. The chain uses TRBV2 and TRBJ1-1; 9 bases line up with TRBD1. V lost 7 bases, J lost 4 bases, and 7 bases stayed unmatched. This CDR3 is 14 amino acids long. Per germline, CDR1 SNHLY and CDR2 FYNNEI. The CDR3 here is CASNDRGWSTEAFF. CDR3 coding DNA: TGTGCCAGCAATGACAGGGGGTGGTCCACTGAAGCTTTCTTT.

V usage is TRBV27 and J usage is TRBJ2-1, with D possibly matching TRBD2 (6 bases). This CDR3 contains 15 residues. Germline V CDR1 and CDR2: MNHEY, SMNVEV (reference sequence). Trimming took off 4 bases at V and 0 bases at J, with 10 bases between the two ends. The CDR3 region is CASSYGLTSYNEQFF. The CDR3 DNA reads TGTGCCAGCAGTTACGGACTAACCTCCTACAATGAGCAGTTCTTC.

The CDR3 DNA is TGCGCCAGCAGCGAGGGGGCAAGGTACGAGCAGTACTTC. It is translated as CASSEGARYEQYF. The genes are TRBV10-2 and TRBJ2-7, with 7 nucleotides matching TRBD1. V gave up 6 bases and J gave up 4 bases; unmatched junction bases: 6. Per the germline V gene, CDR1 is WSHSY and CDR2 is SAAADI. The CDR3 has 13 amino acids.

This clone was observed a handful of times. Germline and junction disagree at one end, which may indicate a read error. The chain recombines TRBV6-5 with TRBJ1-2; a weak D match, TRBD1 (5 bases). CDR1 and CDR2 (germline): MNHEY, SVGAGI. CDR3 length: 16 residues. The CDR3 loop reads CASTYVAGKGLYGYTF. In DNA, the CDR3 is TGTGCCAGCACTTACGTGGCAGGGAAGGGGCTCTATGGCTACACCTTC.

V usage is TRBV11-2 and J usage is TRBJ2-1, with TRBD1 identical over 8 bases. Trimming cost V 5 bases and J 5 bases; bases outside gene matches: 8. The CDR3 runs to 15 residues. The V gene's germline CDR1 is SGHAT and CDR2 FQNNGV. The CDR3 nucleotides are TGTGCCAGCAGCCCGGGACAGGACGCTGACAATGAGCAGTTCTTC. This translates into CASSPGQDADNEQFF.

In this sample, this clone turned up once. Here the CDR3 reads CASSEASGGDTQYF. DNA for the CDR3: TGTGCCAGCAGTGAGGCTAGCGGGGGGGATACGCAGTATTTT. This sequence joins TRBV6-4 and TRBJ2-3; the match to TRBD2 covers 11 bases. After removal of 3 bases from V and 6 bases from J, the junction contained 2 bases not matched to a gene. Germline V lookup: CDR1 MRHNA, CDR2 SNTAGT. The CDR3 extends over 14 amino acids.

The chain uses TRBV19 and TRBJ2-3; 9 bases agree with TRBD2. The CDR3 sequence is 17 residues long. The V and J ends lost 3 bases and 1 base, in that order; junction bases with no gene match: 8. CDR1 LNHDA and CDR2 SQIVND come from the germline V gene (reference sequence). CDR3 residues: CASSMTSGSTGTDTQYF. CDR3 sequence (DNA): TGTGCCAGTAGTATGACTAGCGGATCCACTGGCACAGATACGCAGTATTTT.

This clone has just a few counts. The rearrangement uses TRBV11-2 and TRBJ1-4; tentatively, D is TRBD1 (6 bases). The V and J ends lost 3 bases and 8 bases respectively, with 10 bases between them. The CDR3 covers 13 residues. The germline gives CDR1 SGHAT, CDR2 FQNNGV. The CDR3 sequence: CASSFGGREKLFF. DNA for the CDR3: TGTGCCAGCAGCTTCGGGGGGCGAGAAAAACTGTTTTTT. Variable domain in full (rest from reference TRBV11-2 and TRBJ1-4): EAGVAQSPRYKIIEKRQSVAFWCNPISGHATLYWYQQILGQGPKLLIQFQNNGVVDDSQLPKDRFSAERLKGVDSTLKIQPAKLEDSAVYLCASSFGGREKLFFGSGTQLSVL.